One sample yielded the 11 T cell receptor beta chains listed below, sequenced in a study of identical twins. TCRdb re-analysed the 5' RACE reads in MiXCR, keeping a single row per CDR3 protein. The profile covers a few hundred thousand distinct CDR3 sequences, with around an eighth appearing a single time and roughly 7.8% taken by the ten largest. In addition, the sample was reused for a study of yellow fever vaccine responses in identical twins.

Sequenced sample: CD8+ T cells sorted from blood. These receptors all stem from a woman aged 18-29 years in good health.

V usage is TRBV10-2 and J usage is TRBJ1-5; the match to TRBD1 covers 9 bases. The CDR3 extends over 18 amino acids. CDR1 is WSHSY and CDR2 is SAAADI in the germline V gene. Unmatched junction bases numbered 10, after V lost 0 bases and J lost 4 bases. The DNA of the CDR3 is TGCGCCAGCAGTGAGTCGTATCCTTCTGGGACAGGGAATCAGCCCCAGCATTTT. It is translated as CASSESYPSGTGNQPQHF.

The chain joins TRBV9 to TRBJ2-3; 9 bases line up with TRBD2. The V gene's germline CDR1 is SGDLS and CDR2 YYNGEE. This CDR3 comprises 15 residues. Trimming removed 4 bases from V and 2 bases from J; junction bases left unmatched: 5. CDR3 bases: TGTGCCAGCAGCCCAGGACTAGCGACCACAGATACGCAGTATTTT. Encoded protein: CASSPGLATTDTQYF.

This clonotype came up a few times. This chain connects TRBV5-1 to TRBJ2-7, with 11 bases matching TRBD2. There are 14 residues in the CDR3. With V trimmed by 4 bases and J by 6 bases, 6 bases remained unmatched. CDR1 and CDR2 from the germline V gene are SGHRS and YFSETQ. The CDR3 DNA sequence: TGCGCCAGCAGCCAGACGACTAGCGGGATCGAGCAGTACTTC. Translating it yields CASSQTTSGIEQYF.

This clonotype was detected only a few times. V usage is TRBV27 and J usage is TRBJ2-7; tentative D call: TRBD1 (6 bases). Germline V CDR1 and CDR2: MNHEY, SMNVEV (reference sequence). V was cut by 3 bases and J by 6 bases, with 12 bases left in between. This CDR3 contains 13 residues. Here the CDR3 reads CASSLYPGVEQYF. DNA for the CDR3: TGTGCCAGCAGTTTGTACCCAGGGGTCGAGCAGTACTTC.

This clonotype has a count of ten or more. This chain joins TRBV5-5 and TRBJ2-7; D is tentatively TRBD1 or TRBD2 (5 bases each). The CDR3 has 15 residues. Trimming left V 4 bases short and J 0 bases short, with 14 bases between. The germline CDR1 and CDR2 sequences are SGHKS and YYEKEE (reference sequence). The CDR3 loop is CASSPTGRNSYEQYF. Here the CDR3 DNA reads TGTGCCAGCAGCCCAACGGGGCGAAACTCCTACGAGCAGTACTTC. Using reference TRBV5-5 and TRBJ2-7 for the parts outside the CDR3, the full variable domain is DAGVTQSPTHLIKTRGQQVTLRCSPISGHKSVSWYQQVLGQGPQFIFQYYEKEERGRGNFPDRFSARQFPNYSSELNVNALLLGDSALYLCASSPTGRNSYEQYFGPGTRLTVT.

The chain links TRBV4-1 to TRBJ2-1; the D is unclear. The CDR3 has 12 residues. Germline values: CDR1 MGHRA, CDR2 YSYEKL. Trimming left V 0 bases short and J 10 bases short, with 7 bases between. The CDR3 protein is CASSQDHVEQFF. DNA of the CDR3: TGCGCCAGCAGCCAAGATCACGTGGAGCAGTTCTTC.

DNA of the CDR3: TGTGCCAGCAGTTATTGGGACACCGGGGAGCTGTTTTTT. Translation: CASSYWDTGELFF. The rearrangement links TRBV6-5 to TRBJ2-2; no definite D call. Germline V gene data show CDR1 as MNHEY and CDR2 as SVGAGI. V was clipped by 3 bases and J by 3 bases, with 5 bases between them. The CDR3 is 13 residues long.

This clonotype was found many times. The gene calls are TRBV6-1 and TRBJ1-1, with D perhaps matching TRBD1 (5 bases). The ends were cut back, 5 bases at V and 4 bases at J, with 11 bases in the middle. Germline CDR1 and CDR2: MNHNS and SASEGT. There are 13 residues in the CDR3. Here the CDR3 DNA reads TGTGCCAGCAGTCTGCTAGGGGCCACTGAAGCTTTCTTT. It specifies CASSLLGATEAFF.

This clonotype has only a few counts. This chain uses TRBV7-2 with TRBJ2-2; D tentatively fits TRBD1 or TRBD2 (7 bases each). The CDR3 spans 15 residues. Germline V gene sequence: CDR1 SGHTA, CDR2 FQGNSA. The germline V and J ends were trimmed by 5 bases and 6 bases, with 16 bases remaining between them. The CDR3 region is CASSDHRGGAGELFF. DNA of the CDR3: TGTGCCAGCAGCGATCACAGGGGAGGGGCCGGGGAGCTGTTTTTT.

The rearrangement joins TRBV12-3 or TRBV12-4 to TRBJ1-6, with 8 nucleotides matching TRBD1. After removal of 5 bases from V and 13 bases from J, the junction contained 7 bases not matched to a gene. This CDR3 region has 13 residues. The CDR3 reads CASSPDRGDPLHF. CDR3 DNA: TGTGCCAGCAGTCCCGACAGGGGTGATCCCCTCCACTTT.

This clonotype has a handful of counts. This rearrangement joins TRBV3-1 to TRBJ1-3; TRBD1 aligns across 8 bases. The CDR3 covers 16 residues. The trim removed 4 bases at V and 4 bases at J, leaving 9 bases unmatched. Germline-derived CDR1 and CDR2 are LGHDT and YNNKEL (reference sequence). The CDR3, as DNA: TGTGCCAGCAGCCCCCGGACAGGGCAATTCGGAAACACCATATATTTT. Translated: CASSPRTGQFGNTIYF.